One and the same sample provided the 29 T cell receptor beta chains below, sequenced in a study of shared clonotypes between healthy human individuals. Only in-frame clones appear in the TCRdb table, and some are missing; sequencing was by immunoSEQ multiplex PCR. The sample consists of over 400,000 clones, approximately 80% of them appearing once. The material sequenced was PBMCs. These receptors came from a woman aged 35 to 49 in good health. Some clones in this sample may be carry-over from other donors' samples.

The V and J genes are TRBV18 and TRBJ1-2; tentatively, D is TRBD1 (5 bases). Germline lookup yields CDR1 KGHSH and CDR2 LQKENI. The CDR3 is 13 amino acids. V lost 4 bases and J 6 bases, leaving 12 bases between the germline ends. CDR3 amino acids: CASSRLRGDGYTF. The CDR3 bases are TGTGCCAGCTCACGACTCCGGGGCGATGGCTACACCTTC. The full variable domain, in which reference TRBV18 and TRBJ1-2 provide the parts outside the CDR3, is NAGVMQNPRHLVRRRGQEARLRCSPMKGHSHVYWYRQLPEEGLKFMVYLQKENIIDESGMPKERFSAEFPKEGPSILRIQQVVRGDSAAYFCASSRLRGDGYTFGSGTRLTVV.

V and J are TRBV7-2 and TRBJ2-5, with D perhaps TRBD2 (6 bases). Trimming took off 1 base at V and 5 bases at J, with 17 bases between the two ends. Per germline, CDR1 SGHTA and CDR2 FQGNSA. The CDR3 is made up of 16 amino acids. CDR3 DNA: TGTGCCAGCAGCTTAGGCGGGACCCCTGGCCCGGAGACCCAGTACTTC. As protein: CASSLGGTPGPETQYF.

V gene TRBV30 combines with J gene TRBJ1-5; TRBD1 might be the D (5 bases). The CDR3 runs to 12 residues. Germline V gives CDR1 GTSNPN, CDR2 SVGIG (reference sequence). V lost 7 bases to trimming and J lost 9 bases, with 16 bases between them. The CDR3 loop is CAYQLPGGPQHF. CDR3 DNA: TGTGCCTATCAGCTGCCCGGGGGGCCCCAGCATTTT. The whole variable domain, filled in from reference TRBV30 and TRBJ1-5, reads SQTIHQWPATLVQPVGSPLSLECTVEGTSNPNLYWYRQAAGRGLQLLFYSVGIGQISSEVPQNLSASRPQDRQFILSSKKLLLSDSGFYLCAYQLPGGPQHFGDGTRLSIL.

The J gene is TRBJ1-4, the V gene TRBV28; D unresolved. Germline CDR1 reads MDHEN; CDR2 reads SYDVKM. V was cut by 7 bases and J by 5 bases, with 17 bases left in between. The CDR3 sequence is 15 residues long. This CDR3 reads CASNSRAFGNEKLFF. DNA of the CDR3: TGTGCCAGCAACAGCCGGGCGTTTGGAAATGAAAAACTGTTTTTT.

The chain carries TRBV14 and TRBJ2-4, with a possible D match to TRBD1 (6 bases). V was pared by 4 bases and J by 0 bases, with 13 bases between. Germline V gives CDR1 SGHDN, CDR2 FVKESK. CDR3 length: 16 residues. Here the CDR3 DNA reads TGTGCCAGCAGCCCCGTTGGGGGCTTAGCCAAAAACATTCAGTACTTC. Amino acid sequence: CASSPVGGLAKNIQYF.

With regard to this clone: This may arise from a read error, as a much more abundant clone is one base away. The gene calls are TRBV18 and TRBJ1-1; TRBD1 might be the D (5 bases). Germline assignment: CDR1 KGHSH and CDR2 LQKENI. The CDR3 length is 14 residues. The CDR3, as DNA: TGTGCCAGCTCACCGACTTGGGGCAACACTGATGCTTTCTTT. Translated: CASSPTWGNTDAFF.

This chain connects TRBV7-9 to TRBJ2-7; a possible D gene is TRBD2 (6 bases). Germline CDR1 and CDR2: SEHNR and FQNEAQ (reference sequence). This CDR3 contains 15 residues. V gave up 6 bases and J gave up 1 base, with 16 bases separating them. The CDR3: CASRSYGAGSYEQYF. The CDR3 nucleotides are TGTGCCAGCAGATCCTACGGGGCGGGGTCCTACGAGCAGTACTTC.

The CDR3 DNA reads as TGCGCCAGCAGCATTTCAGACGGATACGAGCAGTACTTC. Translated: CASSISDGYEQYF. V is TRBV5-1 and J is TRBJ2-7; no definite D call. V shed 4 bases and J shed 4 bases, with 12 bases lying between them. CDR3 length equals 13 residues. Germline CDR1 reads SGHRS; CDR2 reads YFSETQ.

V gene TRBV2 combines with J gene TRBJ2-7; TRBD2 aligns across 8 bases. The CDR3 consists of 15 residues. After removal of 0 bases from V and 6 bases from J, the junction contained 7 bases not matched to a gene. The germline gives CDR1 SNHLY, CDR2 FYNNEI. CDR3 DNA: TGTGCCAGCAGTGAAGCGCCTCGGGGGGGCCGCGAGCAGTACTTC. Translated: CASSEAPRGGREQYF.

The rearrangement uses TRBV9 and TRBJ2-2; no clear D. Trimming shortened V by 4 bases and J by 3 bases, and 10 bases separated the two germline ends. Germline loops: CDR1 SGDLS, CDR2 YYNGEE. The CDR3 length is 14 residues. Here the CDR3 reads CASSSRSYTGELFF. CDR3 nucleotides: TGTGCCAGCAGCTCGCGGTCCTACACCGGGGAGCTGTTTTTT. The full variable domain, completed using reference TRBV9 and TRBJ2-2, is DSGVTQTPKHLITATGQRVTLRCSPRSGDLSVYWYQQSLDQGLQFLIQYYNGEERAKGNILERFSAQQFPDLHSELNLSSLELGDSALYFCASSSRSYTGELFFGEGSRLTVL.

This clone is a singleton in its sample. The genes are TRBV7-9 and TRBJ1-2; 10 bases are a match to TRBD1. Germline values: CDR1 SEHNR, CDR2 FQNEAQ (reference sequence). The CDR3 totals 16 residues. J lost 4 bases, V lost 5 bases, and 10 bases had no gene match. CDR3 amino acids: CASSPRGGTGVYGYTF. The DNA for the CDR3 is TGTGCCAGCAGCCCGCGGGGCGGGACAGGGGTCTATGGCTACACCTTC.

This clone occurred once. The chain employs TRBV11-2 and TRBJ2-1, with D uncertain. V was shortened by 2 bases and J by 0 bases, with 5 bases between the two germline ends. CDR1 and CDR2 (germline): SGHAT, FQNNGV. The length of the CDR3 is 14 residues. The CDR3 loop reads CASSLYLSYNEQFF. CDR3 bases: TGTGCCAGCAGCTTATACCTCTCCTACAATGAGCAGTTCTTC.

CDR3 nucleotide sequence: TGTGCCAGCAGCCGGGAGACAGGTTTTAACTATGGCTACACCTTC. This encodes CASSRETGFNYGYTF. The chain joins TRBV4-2 to TRBJ1-2, with a possible D match to TRBD1 (6 bases). CDR3 length: 15 amino acids. V lost 4 bases and J lost 1, with 13 bases in between. Germline V gene lookup returns CDR1 LGHNA and CDR2 YNFKEQ.

The rearrangement links TRBV2 to TRBJ2-6; 7 nucleotides match TRBD1. CDR3 length equals 17 residues. Germline CDR1 reads SNHLY; CDR2 reads FYNNEI. V was clipped by 5 bases and J by 2 bases; unmatched bases: 9. CDR3: CASSPTGVRTGANVLTF. The CDR3, as DNA: TGTGCCAGCAGTCCTACAGGGGTCCGAACTGGGGCCAACGTCCTGACTTTC.

The chain employs TRBV29-1 and TRBJ2-5; a possible D gene is TRBD2 (7 bases). This CDR3 is built from 13 residues. The V gene lost 3 bases and the J gene lost 4 bases, with 12 bases spanning the gap. The germline gives CDR1 SQVTM, CDR2 ANQGSEA. In DNA form, the CDR3 reads TGCAGCGTTGATGGGGGGGGGCCAGAGACCCAGTACTTC. Translation gives CSVDGGGPETQYF.

This chain links TRBV7-3 with TRBJ1-1; 9 positions agree with TRBD1. The J segment lost 7 bases and the V segment lost 3 bases, leaving 9 bases of the junction unmatched. The germline gives CDR1 SGHTA, CDR2 FQGTGA. The CDR3 loop spans 15 amino acids. This chain's CDR3 is CASSLTGGTIGEAFF. The CDR3 DNA reads TGTGCCAGCAGCTTGACAGGGGGTACGATCGGTGAAGCTTTCTTT.

The chain links TRBV2 to TRBJ2-1; 10 positions agree with TRBD2. Trimming at V came to 5 bases and at J to 12 bases, leaving 10 bases not matched to a gene. CDR1 is SNHLY, CDR2 FYNNEI, per germline. The CDR3 sequence is 14 residues long. This chain's CDR3 is CASSRAGGGLVQFF. As DNA, the CDR3 is TGTGCCAGCAGTCGAGCGGGAGGGGGACTAGTGCAGTTCTTC. Variable domain in full (rest from reference TRBV2 and TRBJ2-1): EPEVTQTPSHQVTQMGQEVILRCVPISNHLYFYWYRQILGQKVEFLVSFYNNEISEKSEIFDDQFSVERPDGSNFTLKIRSTKLEDSAMYFCASSRAGGGLVQFFGPGTRLTVL.

This chain uses TRBV5-3 with TRBJ1-2, with D possibly matching TRBD1 (6 bases). TRBV5-3 is an open reading frame whose function is uncertain. This CDR3 contains 13 residues. The V end lost 6 bases, the J end lost 2 bases, and 11 bases lay between the germline ends. The CDR3, as DNA: TGTGCCAGAACCTTCAGGGGCAACTATGGCTACACCTTC. It codes for CARTFRGNYGYTF.

CDR3 sequence: CASSAQGGQNTGELFF. As DNA, the CDR3 is TGTGCCAGCAGCGCCCAGGGCGGGCAGAACACCGGGGAGCTGTTTTTT. The rearrangement joins TRBV6-4 to TRBJ2-2; either TRBD1 or TRBD2 may supply D (5 bases each). Per the germline V gene, CDR1 is MRHNA and CDR2 is SNTAGT. The V gene lost 6 bases and the J gene lost 1 base, with 15 bases spanning the gap. The CDR3 length is 16 residues.

This clone was detected only a few times. The V call is TRBV19, the J call TRBJ1-5; 9 positions match TRBD1. The V gene end was trimmed by 7 bases and the J gene end by 3 bases; junction bases not matched to a gene: 4. The CDR3 has 14 amino acids. Germline values: CDR1 LNHDA, CDR2 SQIVND (reference sequence). CDR3 loop: CASNRDRDNQPQHF. The CDR3 region has the DNA TGTGCCAGTAATAGGGACAGGGACAATCAGCCCCAGCATTTT.

This clone was counted a single time. The V gene is TRBV5-6, the J gene TRBJ2-3, with 7 bases aligning to TRBD2. CDR3 length equals 15 residues. J gave up 0 bases and V 5 bases, and 6 bases lay outside the gene matches. From germline, CDR1 is SGHDT and CDR2 YYEEEE. The CDR3 is CASSRSGTSTDTQYF. Written as DNA, the CDR3 is TGTGCCAGCAGTCGGAGCGGGACTAGCACAGATACGCAGTATTTT. The full variable domain, completed using reference TRBV5-6 and TRBJ2-3, is DAGVTQSPTHLIKTRGQQVTLRCSPKSGHDTVSWYQQALGQGPQFIFQYYEEEERQRGNFPDRFSGHQFPNYSSELNVNALLLGDSALYLCASSRSGTSTDTQYFGPGTRLTVL.

To note about this clone: A read error may account for a junction end that differs from germline. The chain is built from TRBV7-7 and TRBJ2-5; TRBD1 aligns across 9 bases. This CDR3 contains 15 residues. Germline V gene data show CDR1 as SSHAT and CDR2 as FNYEAQ (reference sequence). CDR3 region: CASSPRDREYETQYF. The CDR3 coding sequence is TGTGCTAGCAGCCCTCGGGACAGGGAGTATGAGACCCAGTACTTC. Drawing the rest from reference TRBV7-7 and TRBJ2-5, the complete variable domain is GAGVSQSPRYKVTKRGQDVTLRCDPISSHATLYWYQQALGQGPEFLTYFNYEAQPDKSGLPSDRFSAERPEGSISTLTIQRTEQRDSAMYRCASSPRDREYETQYFGPGTRLLVL.

Only a few counts were recorded for this clone. The same CDR3 also results from other DNA sequences found in this sample. The chain uses TRBV28 and TRBJ2-1; D remains ambiguous. The CDR3 has 11 residues. V lost 5 bases, J lost 5 bases, and 4 bases lay in between. CDR1 and CDR2 (germline): MDHEN, SYDVKM. The CDR3 is CASSLNNEQFF. CDR3 nucleotides: TGTGCCAGCAGTCTTAACAATGAGCAGTTCTTC.

The V and J genes are TRBV30 and TRBJ2-1; TRBD2 is a possible D gene (5 bases). Germline V CDR1 and CDR2: GTSNPN, SVGIG (reference sequence). V was trimmed by 1 base and J by 5 bases, leaving 6 bases between them. The CDR3 is 12 residues long. CDR3 in amino acids: CAWSGEHNEQFF. In DNA, the CDR3 is TGTGCCTGGAGTGGGGAGCACAATGAGCAGTTCTTC.

Points on this clone: This sample includes further DNA sequences coding for the same CDR3. V gene TRBV5-6 combines with J gene TRBJ2-7; D is unresolved. The CDR3 runs 12 residues. The V and J ends lost 0 bases and 4 bases respectively, with 5 bases between them. Germline V gives CDR1 SGHDT, CDR2 YYEEEE. The CDR3 DNA reads TGTGCCAGCAGCTTGGGCCATTACGAGCAGTACTTC. It encodes CASSLGHYEQYF. Based on the CDR3 plus reference TRBV5-6 and TRBJ2-7, the full variable domain is DAGVTQSPTHLIKTRGQQVTLRCSPKSGHDTVSWYQQALGQGPQFIFQYYEEEERQRGNFPDRFSGHQFPNYSSELNVNALLLGDSALYLCASSLGHYEQYFGPGTRLTVT.

The gene calls are TRBV19 and TRBJ2-1; D might be TRBD1 (6 bases). Germline CDR1 is LNHDA and CDR2 is SQIVND (reference sequence). This CDR3 region has 14 residues. The V gene lost 7 bases and the J gene lost 4 bases, with 14 bases spanning the gap. This CDR3 reads CASKPGTNYNEQFF. CDR3 coding DNA: TGTGCCAGTAAACCGGGGACAAATTACAATGAGCAGTTCTTC.

DNA for the CDR3: TGTGCCCGGGGCGGGCTAGCGGGCGGGGGGACCGGGGAGCTGTTTTTT. This gives the protein CARGGLAGGGTGELFF. The chain is built from TRBV30 and TRBJ2-2; TRBD2 aligns across 8 bases. Looked up from germline, CDR1 is GTSNPN and CDR2 is SVGIG (reference sequence). There are 16 residues in the CDR3. The trim removed 8 bases at V and 5 bases at J, leaving 16 bases unmatched.

The chain employs TRBV10-3 and TRBJ2-7, with D possibly matching TRBD2 (5 bases). The germline gives CDR1 ENHRY, CDR2 SYGVKD. This CDR3 has 16 residues. Between the trimmed V and J ends, which lost 3 bases and 5 bases, there was a span of 20 bases. The CDR3 nucleotides read TGTGCCATCAGTGACTCGAGAACTCGGGCCGGGGACGAGCAGTACTTC. It yields the protein CAISDSRTRAGDEQYF.

The chain uses TRBV5-1 and TRBJ1-1; D perhaps matches TRBD1 (6 bases). V lost 4 bases, J lost 1 base, and 11 bases lay in between. CDR3 length equals 14 residues. Germline CDR1 and CDR2: SGHRS and YFSETQ. The CDR3 sequence is CASSIGQRNTEAFF. Here the CDR3 DNA reads TGCGCCAGCAGCATAGGACAGCGGAACACTGAAGCTTTCTTT.